Below, 22 T cell receptor beta chains from the same sample are listed, as sequenced in a study of blood T cells in healthy people across ages. A second PCR, run for about 6 to 12 cycles, used a sample-barcoded 5' primer plus a J-beta primer mix. MiXCR, run by TCRdb on the 5' RACE reads, gives a single entry per CDR3 protein. The profile covers about 1.6 million distinct CDR3 sequences, with around 36% appearing a single time and 10% to 12% taken by the ten largest. The sample was blood. These receptors came from a woman between 25 and 40 years old in good health.

The chain employs TRBV27 and TRBJ1-2; maybe TRBD1 (6 bases). V gave up 0 bases and J gave up 6 bases, with 11 bases separating them. The CDR3 sequence is 14 residues long. CDR1 and CDR2 from the germline V gene are MNHEY and SMNVEV (reference sequence). CDR3 bases: TGTGCCAGCAGTTTATCCGGACAGAGCAATGGCTACACCTTC. Translating gives CASSLSGQSNGYTF.

The gene calls are TRBV7-9 and TRBJ1-2; D is ambiguous. Trimming took off 1 base at V and 3 bases at J, with 12 bases between the two ends. The CDR3 loop spans 15 amino acids. The germline V gene has CDR1 SEHNR and CDR2 FQNEAQ (reference sequence). CDR3 amino acids: CASSLGSRLHYGYTF. DNA of the CDR3: TGTGCCAGCAGCTTAGGGTCTCGTCTCCACTATGGCTACACCTTC.

This chain connects TRBV6-1 to TRBJ2-4; 11 positions agree with TRBD2. The J call may be faulty, since TRBJ2-7 better matches the DNA end. Germline values: CDR1 MNHNS, CDR2 SASEGT. The CDR3 sequence is 17 residues long. Here the CDR3 DNA reads TGTGCCAGCAGTGGTTGGATGACTAGCGGGGCGGCCGACGAGCAGTACTTC. It yields the protein CASSGWMTSGAADEQYF.

Ten or more counts support this clonotype. This chain links TRBV27 with TRBJ2-3; D not certain. The CDR3 has 14 residues. Germline lookup yields CDR1 MNHEY and CDR2 SMNVEV (reference sequence). V was shortened by 3 bases and J by 3 bases, with 10 bases between the two germline ends. CDR3 amino acids: CASSLRDSTDTQYF. CDR3 in DNA: TGTGCCAGCAGTTTGCGAGATTCTACAGATACGCAGTATTTT.

This clonotype has only a few counts. The V call is TRBV3-1, the J call TRBJ2-7, with 10 bases that match TRBD2. Germline values: CDR1 LGHDT, CDR2 YNNKEL (reference sequence). The CDR3 length is 13 residues. V lost 4 bases, J lost 11 bases, and 8 bases stayed unmatched. In DNA, the CDR3 is TGTGCCAGCAGCCGCCCGGGGACTAGCGTAGAGTACTTC. This encodes CASSRPGTSVEYF.

The gene calls are TRBV20-1 and TRBJ2-7, with 8 bases identical to TRBD1. The germline gives CDR1 DFQATT, CDR2 SNEGSKA (reference sequence). V was pared by 6 bases and J by 1 base, with 8 bases of the junction left unmatched. The CDR3 contains 14 residues. CDR3 amino acids: CSAKDRDVSYEQYF. As DNA, the CDR3 is TGCAGTGCCAAGGACAGGGACGTATCCTACGAGCAGTACTTC.

This rearrangement joins TRBV2 to TRBJ2-7, with D tentatively TRBD2 (5 bases). V lost 7 bases to trimming and J lost 0 bases, with 16 bases between them. Germline lookup yields CDR1 SNHLY and CDR2 FYNNEI. The length of the CDR3 is 15 residues. The chain's CDR3 is CASKLTDGGSYEQYF. In DNA form, the CDR3 reads TGTGCCAGCAAGCTTACAGACGGAGGCTCCTACGAGCAGTACTTC.

This clonotype was seen only a few times. The chain uses TRBV7-2 and TRBJ2-1; the match to TRBD2 covers 12 bases. The CDR3 totals 15 residues. CDR1 and CDR2 (germline): SGHTA, FQGNSA. V was clipped by 3 bases and J by 10 bases; unmatched bases: 7. The CDR3 protein is CASSFAASGRGEQFF. The DNA of the CDR3 is TGTGCCAGCAGCTTCGCGGCTAGCGGGAGGGGGGAGCAGTTCTTC.

V and J are TRBV4-1 and TRBJ1-1; D call uncertain. Trimming cost V 1 base and J 3 bases, with 9 bases left between them. This CDR3 comprises 14 residues. Germline CDR1 MGHRA, CDR2 YSYEKL. This chain's CDR3 is CASSQVYEDTEAFF. In nucleotides, the CDR3 is TGCGCCAGCAGCCAAGTGTATGAGGACACTGAAGCTTTCTTT.

The chain has TRBV2 and TRBJ2-7, with 10 bases that match TRBD1. The end of the DNA fits TRBJ2-5 better, so the J call may be wrong. CDR1 and CDR2 (germline): SNHLY, FYNNEI. CDR3 length: 15 residues. The CDR3 DNA sequence: TGTGCCAGCAGTCTACGACAGGGGGCTTGGGAGACCCAGTACTTC. It yields the protein CASSLRQGAWETQYF.

In its sample, this clonotype was seen many times. The chain employs TRBV30 and TRBJ2-7; no definite D call. This CDR3 comprises 12 residues. Trimming left V 0 bases short and J 4 bases short, with 7 bases between. The germline V gene has CDR1 GTSNPN and CDR2 SVGIG (reference sequence). The CDR3 DNA sequence: TGTGCCTGGAGTGTCCACTGGTACGAGCAGTACTTC. It specifies CAWSVHWYEQYF.

V and J are TRBV4-1 and TRBJ2-1, with 14 positions matching TRBD2. The CDR3 length is 16 residues. The germline gives CDR1 MGHRA, CDR2 YSYEKL. The V and J ends lost 4 bases and 5 bases, in that order; junction bases with no gene match: 4. CDR3 amino acids: CASSRRLAGGDNEQFF. The CDR3 DNA reads as TGCGCCAGCAGCCGCAGACTAGCGGGAGGGGACAATGAGCAGTTCTTC.

The rearrangement uses TRBV7-9 and TRBJ2-3; D gene unclear. The V gene's germline CDR1 is SEHNR and CDR2 FQNEAQ (reference sequence). This CDR3 spans 14 amino acids. Trimming took 5 bases from V and 6 from J, leaving 15 bases between them. The CDR3 loop is CASSPPSPSDTQYF. CDR3 in DNA: TGTGCCAGCAGCCCCCCCTCCCCCTCGGATACGCAGTATTTT. Combining the CDR3 with reference TRBV7-9 and TRBJ2-3 gives the whole variable domain DTGVSQNPRHKITKRGQNVTFRCDPISEHNRLYWYRQTLGQGPEFLTYFQNEAQLEKSRLLSDRFSAERPKGSFSTLEIQRTEQGDSAMYLCASSPPSPSDTQYFGPGTRLTVL.

This clonotype was picked up a small number of times. The chain is built from TRBV28 and TRBJ2-7, with D perhaps given as TRBD1 or TRBD2 (5 bases each). The CDR3 extends over 12 amino acids. With 3 bases removed from V and 7 bases from J, the gap between germline ends came to 10 bases. CDR1 MDHEN and CDR2 SYDVKM come from the germline V gene. The CDR3 region has the DNA TGTGCCAGCAGTTTTCGGGGCAGGGAGCAGTACTTC. Protein product: CASSFRGREQYF. Supplemented by reference TRBV28 and TRBJ2-7, the full variable domain reads DVKVTQSSRYLVKRTGEKVFLECVQDMDHENMFWYRQDPGLGLRLIYFSYDVKMKEKGDIPEGYSVSREKKERFSLILESASTNQTSMYLCASSFRGREQYFGPGTRLTVT.

This clonotype came up a few times. The chain recombines TRBV4-2 with TRBJ2-7, with 8 nucleotides matching TRBD1. Germline CDR1 reads LGHNA; CDR2 reads YNFKEQ. J was trimmed by 3 bases and V by 10 bases; bases with no gene match: 8. The CDR3 is 13 residues long. In DNA, the CDR3 is TGTGCCAAGACAGGGGAGATGGACTACGAGCAGTACTTC. Protein: CAKTGEMDYEQYF.

V usage is TRBV28 and J usage is TRBJ2-1, with 11 bases that match TRBD2. Trimming cost V 6 bases and J 10 bases; bases outside gene matches: 11. The germline CDR1 and CDR2 sequences are MDHEN and SYDVKM. The CDR3 spans 15 residues. As DNA, the CDR3 is TGTGCCAGCAGGTTAATAGCGGGGGGGCCCATAGAGCAGTTCTTC. This gives the protein CASRLIAGGPIEQFF. Filled out from reference TRBV28 and TRBJ2-1, the complete variable domain reads DVKVTQSSRYLVKRTGEKVFLECVQDMDHENMFWYRQDPGLGLRLIYFSYDVKMKEKGDIPEGYSVSREKKERFSLILESASTNQTSMYLCASRLIAGGPIEQFFGPGTRLTVL.

V and J are TRBV25-1 and TRBJ2-7; 9 bases align to TRBD2. The CDR3 length is 14 residues. Germline V gene lookup returns CDR1 MGHDK and CDR2 SYGVNS. V lost 4 bases and J lost 9; bases outside the gene matches: 10. CDR3 DNA: TGTGCCAGCAGTGGCTCGGCTAGCGGGAAGTGGCAGTACTTC. This encodes CASSGSASGKWQYF.

The rearrangement uses TRBV30 and TRBJ2-2; either TRBD1 or TRBD2 may fit D (5 bases each). Germline V gene data show CDR1 as GTSNPN and CDR2 as SVGIG (reference sequence). This CDR3 spans 13 amino acids. V was cut by 5 bases and J by 4 bases, with 11 bases left in between. The DNA of the CDR3 is TGTGCCTGGGGGGGTAGGGGCACCGGGGAGCTGTTTTTT. This codes for CAWGGRGTGELFF.

This clonotype has at least ten counts. V and J are TRBV6-1 and TRBJ2-7; possibly TRBD1 for D (6 bases). With 4 bases removed from V and 1 base from J, the gap between germline ends came to 8 bases. Germline assignment: CDR1 MNHNS and CDR2 SASEGT. The CDR3 loop spans 13 amino acids. The CDR3 coding sequence is TGTGCCAGCAGTGGGGGGCCTTCCTACGAGCAGTACTTC. Translation gives CASSGGPSYEQYF.

The V call is TRBV20-1, the J call TRBJ2-5; no reliable D call. CDR3 length: 12 residues. V shed 6 bases and J shed 4 bases, with 12 bases lying between them. Per germline, CDR1 DFQATT and CDR2 SNEGSKA (reference sequence). This CDR3 is CSAASGSETQYF. The DNA of the CDR3 is TGCAGTGCCGCAAGTGGGTCAGAGACCCAGTACTTC.

This clonotype was seen repeatedly, ten times or more. The rearrangement joins TRBV20-1 to TRBJ2-5, with 9 positions matching TRBD2. V was pared by 4 bases and J by 4 bases, with 13 bases of the junction left unmatched. CDR1 and CDR2 (germline): DFQATT, SNEGSKA (reference sequence). The CDR3 contains 16 residues. The CDR3 nucleotides are TGCAGTGCTAACAAGGGGTTCGGCGGGAGGGCAGAGACCCAGTACTTC. Its protein is CSANKGFGGRAETQYF.

Concerning this clonotype itself: This likely stems from a read error, as it lies one base from a far larger clone. The chain has TRBV7-2 and TRBJ2-3; TRBD2 is a possible D gene (5 bases). This CDR3 is 12 amino acids long. CDR1 is SGHTA and CDR2 is FQGNSA in the germline V gene. CDR3: CASGLGLDTQYF. The CDR3 DNA follows: TGTGCCAGCGGCTTAGGACTGGATACGCAGTATTTT.